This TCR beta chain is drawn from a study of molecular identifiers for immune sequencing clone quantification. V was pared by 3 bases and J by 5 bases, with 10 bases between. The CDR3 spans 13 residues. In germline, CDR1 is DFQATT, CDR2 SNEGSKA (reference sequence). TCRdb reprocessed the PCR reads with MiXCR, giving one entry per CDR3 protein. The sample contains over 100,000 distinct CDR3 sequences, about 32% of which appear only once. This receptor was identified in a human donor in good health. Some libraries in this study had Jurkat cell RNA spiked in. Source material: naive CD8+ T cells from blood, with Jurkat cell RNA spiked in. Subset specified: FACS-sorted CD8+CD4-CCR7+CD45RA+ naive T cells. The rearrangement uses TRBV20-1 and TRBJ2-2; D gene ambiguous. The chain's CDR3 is CSASPGVTGELFF. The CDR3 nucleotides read TGCAGTGCTAGTCCCGGAGTTACCGGGGAGCTGTTTTTT.